A single sample is the source of the 9 T cell receptor beta chains below, sequenced in a study of T cells in Graves' hyperthyroidism and ophthalmopathy. The source material, RNA transcripts, was used to amplify TCR beta CDR3 regions. In the first-round RT-PCR of the TCR CDR3, the HTBI primer set was used. TCRdb re-called the multiplex PCR reads with MiXCR, one entry per CDR3 protein. The sample lists around 60,000 distinct CDR3 sequences; around 48% were seen once. Sequenced input: blood. The source is a woman in her 30s with Graves' ophthalmopathy.

This clonotype was recorded many times. The chain has TRBV9 and TRBJ2-5; perhaps TRBD2 as D (5 bases). The CDR3 spans 15 residues. Germline CDR1 and CDR2: SGDLS and YYNGEE. V was clipped by 0 bases and J by 0 bases, with 9 bases between them. The CDR3 loop reads CASSVGGIHQETQYF. CDR3 nucleotide sequence: TGTGCCAGCAGCGTAGGAGGGATCCACCAAGAGACCCAGTACTTC.

This clonotype was picked up many times. This chain joins TRBV28 and TRBJ1-2, with D perhaps TRBD1 (5 bases). The germline CDR1 and CDR2 sequences are MDHEN and SYDVKM. CDR3 length: 12 amino acids. V lost 2 bases and J 9 bases, leaving 10 bases between the germline ends. In DNA, the CDR3 is TGTGCCAGCAGTTTAGGGGGACGTCGCTACACCTTC. Residues: CASSLGGRRYTF.

This clonotype was observed at least ten times. V and J are TRBV6-1 and TRBJ1-2, with 11 nucleotides matching TRBD1. The length of the CDR3 is 14 residues. Germline lookup yields CDR1 MNHNS and CDR2 SASEGT. Trimming cost V 3 bases and J 3 bases; bases outside gene matches: 0. This CDR3 reads CASSEDRGHYGYTF. For the CDR3, the DNA is TGTGCCAGCAGTGAGGACAGGGGGCACTATGGCTACACCTTC.

This chain uses TRBV29-1 with TRBJ2-1; D tentatively fits TRBD1 or TRBD2 (5 bases each). The CDR3 has 15 residues. V dropped 4 bases and J dropped 10 bases, with 23 bases sitting between them. Per germline, CDR1 SQVTM and CDR2 ANQGSEA. This chain's CDR3 is CSVGFRDLLADEQFF. The CDR3 DNA reads as TGCAGCGTTGGGTTCCGGGACCTCCTCGCGGACGAGCAGTTCTTC.

The chain has TRBV15 and TRBJ2-1; 7 nucleotides agree with TRBD1. This CDR3 spans 14 amino acids. V dropped 1 base and J dropped 7; count of bases not matched to a gene: 4. Germline CDR1 is LNHNV and CDR2 is YYDKDF (reference sequence). The DNA of the CDR3 is TGTGCCACCAGCAGAGGACAGGGATGGAATGAGCAGTTCTTC. Protein product: CATSRGQGWNEQFF.

As regards this clonotype: Since no conserved phenylalanine or tryptophan closes the CDR3, a read error is the likely cause. This chain connects TRBV7-9 to TRBJ1-1; 9 nucleotides line up with TRBD1. The CDR3 covers 15 residues. Germline-derived CDR1 and CDR2 are SEHNR and FQNEAQ (reference sequence). Written as DNA, the CDR3 is TGTGCCAGCAGCCAAACAGGGGGCAGGAACTCTGAAGCTTTCTCT. Translation: CASSQTGGRNSEAFS.

In the case of this clonotype: The junction differs from germline at one of its ends, possibly a read error. This rearrangement joins TRBV7-2 to TRBJ2-7; TRBD1 matches 7 bases. The CDR3 spans 13 residues. Germline values: CDR1 SGHTA, CDR2 FQGNSA. CDR3 sequence: CASSLGQLYEQCF. The CDR3 nucleotides read TGTGCCAGCAGCTTGGGACAGCTCTACGAGCAGTGCTTC.

This clonotype was seen once. The chain carries TRBV6-6 and TRBJ2-1; tentative D call: TRBD2 (7 bases). This CDR3 is built from 13 residues. The V end was cut by 2 bases, the J end by 6 bases, with 8 bases between. In germline, CDR1 is MNHNY, CDR2 SVGAGI (reference sequence). CDR3 in DNA: TGTGCCAGCAGTTACAGGGGGGGCAATGAGCAGTTCTTC. Translated: CASSYRGGNEQFF.

Regarding this clonotype: A much larger clone lies one base from this, so it may be a read error. The V and J genes are TRBV2 and TRBJ1-6, with unresolved D. The CDR3 is made up of 15 amino acids. V dropped 5 bases and J dropped 7 bases, with 15 bases sitting between them. Germline V gene sequence: CDR1 SNHLY, CDR2 FYNNEI. The CDR3 DNA sequence: TGTGCCAGCAGTTCGTGGGGATTAGGGAATTCACCCCTCCACTTT. Amino acid sequence: CASSSWGLGNSPLHF.